The source of this T cell receptor beta chain is a study of T cell clones after liver transplantation (dated by TCRdb to between 2019 and 2020). About the investigation overall: The samples were obtained from ITN030ST, a randomized trial that attempted immunosuppression withdrawal within 2 years after liver transplantation. Donor-reactive T cell clones were identified using TCRbeta sequencing after a pre-transplant mixed lymphocyte reaction and were then followed in post-transplant blood. As an antigen-independent comparator for the donor-reactive sequences, third party-reactive TCRbeta sequences from pre-transplant MLRs were identified as well. Of the eight recipients, three were HCV-positive, while the remaining recipients had been transplanted for non-autoimmune, non-viral indications. Subjects received no induction therapy and standard immunosuppression until randomization at 12-24 months post-transplant. To count as tolerant, a recipient had to stay completely off immunosuppression for at least one year without liver enzymes climbing beyond twice the upper limit of normal. Blood samples were collected pre-transplant, then pre-randomization ahead of withdrawal, and finally post-randomization once withdrawal had either been completed or failed. A cohort of 8 liver transplant recipients was studied, of whom 3 were classified as tolerant and 5 as non-tolerant.

Using immunoSEQ, frozen genomic DNA was subjected to high-throughput TCRbeta CDR3 sequencing, a process that included PCR amplification, mapping, bias correction and internal controls. On the authors' methods: Only productive rearrangements were retained, with each unique TCRbeta sequence defined by its CDR3 nucleotide sequence together with its V and J gene. A sequence counted as donor-reactive only if the sequence showed at least 5-fold expansion in CFSE-low cells compared with unstimulated pre-transplant cells and had a frequency of at least 0.01%. Per-subject minimum frequency thresholds, based on the lowest-template unstimulated sample, ensured at least 90% detection power. Jensen-Shannon divergence between the top 1000 TCRbeta sequences post-transplant and pre-transplant was used to measure repertoire turnover. Changes in detection of donor-reactive sequences were assessed with two-sided Fisher's exact tests. TCRdb's version of the immuneACCESS table is confined to in-frame rearrangements and falls short of the full clone set. An unresolved V gene accounts for under half of the shortfall where checked; the remainder is of unknown origin. The DNA gave D and trimming, while V, J and clone size come from that table. For this sample the table gives 9,500 to 10,000 clones, of which over 60% were detected only once. The biggest ten clones account for about a fifth of the sample.

Notes on this clone: This receptor's antigen is unknown. Base qualities were left out, and no much larger clone turns up one base away.

Its CDR3 holds 15 amino acids, cysteine through phenylalanine. Left in the record is the CDR3 DNA by itself, 45 bases read in frame from the first base. Looking up the germline V gene yields CDR1 MNHNS and CDR2 SASEGT. Trimming removed 7 bases from V and 3 bases from J; the gene matches leave 9 bases unexplained. Summary of the overall study and its limitations: In two subjects, low numbers of available donor cells limited the measurable donor-reactive repertoire. A greater decline was seen for donor-reactive sequences than for third party-reactive sequences, suggesting partial antigen-specific deletion unrelated to withdrawal success. Since no allograft tissue specimens were available, donor-reactive T cells may have migrated into the graft instead of being deleted. A significant post-transplant decrease in circulating donor-reactive CD4 TCRbeta sequences was observed in 5 of 8 subjects, irrespective of tolerance or HCV status. After accounting for repertoire turnover, donor-reactive detection was significantly reduced in 7 of 8 subjects for CD4 and 8 of 8 for CD8. The conclusions were considered preliminary, being limited by small, heterogeneous patient numbers and non-standardized post-transplant time points.

Thawed unstimulated PBMCs were stained for CD3, CD4 and CD8 and FACS-sorted into CD3+CD4+ and CD3+CD8+ populations. Randomization to immunosuppression withdrawal applied to every one of the 8 studied subjects. The Qiagen DNeasy Blood and Tissue Kit was used for isolation of genomic DNA. The chain joins TRBV6-1 to TRBJ1-2, with 9 bases in between that match TRBD1. This receptor was taken from a human patient who received a liver transplant. After a transplant, some of the T cells may come from the graft donor. This material consisted of CD8+ T cells from blood, taken at the approximately 16-month timepoint. The CDR3 protein sequence reads: CASIRTGDWDYGYTF. The nucleotide sequence reads TGTGCCAGCATTCGGACAGGGGATTGGGACTATGGCTACACCTTC.